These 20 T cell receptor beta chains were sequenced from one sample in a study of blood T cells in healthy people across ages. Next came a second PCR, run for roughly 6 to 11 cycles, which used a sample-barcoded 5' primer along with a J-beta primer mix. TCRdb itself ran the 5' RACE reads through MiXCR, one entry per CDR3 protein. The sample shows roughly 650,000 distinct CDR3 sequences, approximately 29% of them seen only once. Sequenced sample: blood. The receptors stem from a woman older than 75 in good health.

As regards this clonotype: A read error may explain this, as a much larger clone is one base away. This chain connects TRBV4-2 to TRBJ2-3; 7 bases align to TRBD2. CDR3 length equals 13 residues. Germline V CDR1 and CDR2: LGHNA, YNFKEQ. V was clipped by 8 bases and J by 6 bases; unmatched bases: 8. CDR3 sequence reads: CASRGGRIDTQYF. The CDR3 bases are TGTGCCAGCCGGGGAGGGAGGATTGATACGCAGTATTTT.

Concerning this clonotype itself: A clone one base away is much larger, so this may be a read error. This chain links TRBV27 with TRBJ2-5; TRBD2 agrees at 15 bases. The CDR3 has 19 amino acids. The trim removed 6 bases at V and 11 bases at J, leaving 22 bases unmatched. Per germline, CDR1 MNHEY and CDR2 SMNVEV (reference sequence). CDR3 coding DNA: TGTGCCAGCAGCCTGAGCGCCGGGACTAGCGGGGGGCTGTACAATGAGCAGTACTTC. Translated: CASSLSAGTSGGLYNEQYF.

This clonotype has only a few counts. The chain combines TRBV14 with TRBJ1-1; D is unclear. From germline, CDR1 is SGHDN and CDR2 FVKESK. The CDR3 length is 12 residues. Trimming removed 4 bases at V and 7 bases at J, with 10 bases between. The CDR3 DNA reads TGTGCCAGCAGCCGACTACACCTTGAAGCTTTCTTT. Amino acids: CASSRLHLEAFF.

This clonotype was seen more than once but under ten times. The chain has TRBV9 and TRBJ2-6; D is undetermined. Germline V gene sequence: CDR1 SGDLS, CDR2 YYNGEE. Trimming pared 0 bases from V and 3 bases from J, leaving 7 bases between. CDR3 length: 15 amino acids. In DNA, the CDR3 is TGTGCCAGCAGCGTAGAAGGGCTTGGGGCCAACGTCCTGACTTTC. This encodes CASSVEGLGANVLTF.

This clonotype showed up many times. The CDR3 loop is CASSYGQSGRAIYF. The CDR3, as DNA: TGTGCCAGCAGTTACGGACAGTCTGGAAGGGCCATATATTTT. This sequence joins TRBV6-5 and TRBJ1-3; D possibly corresponds to TRBD1 (6 bases). The CDR3 sequence is 14 residues long. Germline CDR1 is MNHEY and CDR2 is SVGAGI. V was trimmed by 2 bases and J by 11 bases, leaving 16 bases between them.

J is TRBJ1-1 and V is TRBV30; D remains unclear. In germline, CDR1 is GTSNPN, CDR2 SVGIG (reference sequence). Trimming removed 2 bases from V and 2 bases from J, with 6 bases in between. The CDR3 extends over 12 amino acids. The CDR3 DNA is TGTGCCTGGAGTACCAGCAACACTGAAGCTTTCTTT. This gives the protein CAWSTSNTEAFF.

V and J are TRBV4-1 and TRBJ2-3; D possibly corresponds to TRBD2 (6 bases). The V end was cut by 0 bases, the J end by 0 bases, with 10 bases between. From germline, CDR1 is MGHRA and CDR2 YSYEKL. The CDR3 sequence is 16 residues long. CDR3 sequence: CASSQDTGLSTDTQYF. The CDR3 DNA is TGCGCCAGCAGCCAAGATACGGGACTCAGCACAGATACGCAGTATTTT.

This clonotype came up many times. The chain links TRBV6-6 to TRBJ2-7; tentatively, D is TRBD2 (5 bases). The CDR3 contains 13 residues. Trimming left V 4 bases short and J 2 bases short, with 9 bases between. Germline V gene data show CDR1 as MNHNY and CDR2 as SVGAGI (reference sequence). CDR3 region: CASSSLGAYEQYF. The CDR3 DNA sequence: TGTGCCAGCAGTTCACTCGGGGCCTACGAGCAGTACTTC.

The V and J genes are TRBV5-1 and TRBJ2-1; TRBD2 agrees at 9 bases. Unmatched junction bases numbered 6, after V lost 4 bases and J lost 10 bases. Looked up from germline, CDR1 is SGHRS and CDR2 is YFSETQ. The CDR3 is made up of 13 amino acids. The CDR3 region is CASSGGRANEQFF. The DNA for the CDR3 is TGCGCCAGCAGCGGCGGGAGGGCCAACGAGCAGTTCTTC. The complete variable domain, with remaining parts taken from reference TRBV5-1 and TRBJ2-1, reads KAGVTQTPRYLIKTRGQQVTLSCSPISGHRSVSWYQQTPGQGLQFLFEYFSETQRNKGNFPGRFSGRQFSNSRSEMNVSTLELGDSALYLCASSGGRANEQFFGPGTRLTVL.

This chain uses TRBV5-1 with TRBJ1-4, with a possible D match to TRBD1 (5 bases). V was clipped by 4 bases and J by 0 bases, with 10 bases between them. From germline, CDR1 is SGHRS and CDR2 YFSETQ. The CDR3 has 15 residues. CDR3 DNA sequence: TGCGCCAGCAGCCTCCGACAGCCAACTAATGAAAAACTGTTTTTT. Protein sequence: CASSLRQPTNEKLFF. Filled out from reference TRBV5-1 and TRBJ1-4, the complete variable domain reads KAGVTQTPRYLIKTRGQQVTLSCSPISGHRSVSWYQQTPGQGLQFLFEYFSETQRNKGNFPGRFSGRQFSNSRSEMNVSTLELGDSALYLCASSLRQPTNEKLFFGSGTQLSVL.

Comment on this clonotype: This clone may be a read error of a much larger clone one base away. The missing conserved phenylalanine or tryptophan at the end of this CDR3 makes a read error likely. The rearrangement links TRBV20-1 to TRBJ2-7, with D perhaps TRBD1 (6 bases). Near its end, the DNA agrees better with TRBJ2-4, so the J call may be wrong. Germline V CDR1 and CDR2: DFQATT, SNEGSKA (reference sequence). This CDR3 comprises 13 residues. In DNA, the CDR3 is TGCAGTGTAAACAGGGAGACCAAAAACATTCAGTACTCC. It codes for CSVNRETKNIQYS.

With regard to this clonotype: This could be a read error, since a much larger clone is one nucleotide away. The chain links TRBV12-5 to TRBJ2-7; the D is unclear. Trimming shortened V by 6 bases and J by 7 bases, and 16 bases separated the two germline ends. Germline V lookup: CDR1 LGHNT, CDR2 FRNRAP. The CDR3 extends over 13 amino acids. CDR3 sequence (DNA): TGTGCTAGTGGATCGACACTTTACAATGAGCAGTACTTC. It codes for CASGSTLYNEQYF.

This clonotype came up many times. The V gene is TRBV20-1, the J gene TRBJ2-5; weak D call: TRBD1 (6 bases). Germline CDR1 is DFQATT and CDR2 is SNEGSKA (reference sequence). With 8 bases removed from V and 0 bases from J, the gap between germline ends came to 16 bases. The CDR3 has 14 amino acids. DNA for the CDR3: TGCAGTTTCCGGCAATCAGGGGACCAAGAGACCCAGTACTTC. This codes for CSFRQSGDQETQYF.

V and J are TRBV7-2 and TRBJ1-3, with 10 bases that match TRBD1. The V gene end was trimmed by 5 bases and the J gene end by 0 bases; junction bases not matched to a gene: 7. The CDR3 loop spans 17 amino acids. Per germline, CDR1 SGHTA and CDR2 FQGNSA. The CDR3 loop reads CASSLWTGGSSGNTIYF. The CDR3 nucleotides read TGTGCCAGCAGCCTTTGGACAGGGGGGAGCTCTGGAAACACCATATATTTT.

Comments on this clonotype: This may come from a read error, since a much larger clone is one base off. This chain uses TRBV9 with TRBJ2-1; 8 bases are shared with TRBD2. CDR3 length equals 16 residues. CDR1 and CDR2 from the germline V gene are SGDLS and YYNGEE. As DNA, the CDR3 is TGTGCCAGCAGCGTAGACCCGGGACTAGTCGTCAATGAGCGGTTCTTC. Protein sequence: CASSVDPGLVVNERFF.

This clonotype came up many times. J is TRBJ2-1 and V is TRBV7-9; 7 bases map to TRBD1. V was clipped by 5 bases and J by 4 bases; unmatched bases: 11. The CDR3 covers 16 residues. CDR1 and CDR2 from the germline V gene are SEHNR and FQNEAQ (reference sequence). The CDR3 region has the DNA TGTGCCAGCAGCACCTACCCCGGGACAGCTTACAATGAGCAGTTCTTC. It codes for CASSTYPGTAYNEQFF.

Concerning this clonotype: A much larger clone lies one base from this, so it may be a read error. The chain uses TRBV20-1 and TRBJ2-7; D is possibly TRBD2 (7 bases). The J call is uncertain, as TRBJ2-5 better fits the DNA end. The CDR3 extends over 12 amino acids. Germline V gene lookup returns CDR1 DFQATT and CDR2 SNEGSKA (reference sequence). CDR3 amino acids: CSAGGQGETQYF. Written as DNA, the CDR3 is TGCAGTGCCGGGGGGCAAGGCGAGACCCAGTACTTC.

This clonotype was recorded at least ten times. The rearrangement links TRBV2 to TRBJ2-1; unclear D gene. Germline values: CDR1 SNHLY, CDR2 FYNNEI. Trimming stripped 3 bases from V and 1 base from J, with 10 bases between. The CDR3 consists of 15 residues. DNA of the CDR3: TGTGCCAGCAGTGACCGGGCCTTTTCCTACAATGAGCAGTTCTTC. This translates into CASSDRAFSYNEQFF.

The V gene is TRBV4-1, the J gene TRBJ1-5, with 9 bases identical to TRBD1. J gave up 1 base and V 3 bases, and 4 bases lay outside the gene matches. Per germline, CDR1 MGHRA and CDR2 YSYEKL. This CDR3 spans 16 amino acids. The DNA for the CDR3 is TGCGCCAGCAGCCAGTACGGGACAGGGAGCAATCAGCCCCAGCATTTT. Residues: CASSQYGTGSNQPQHF.

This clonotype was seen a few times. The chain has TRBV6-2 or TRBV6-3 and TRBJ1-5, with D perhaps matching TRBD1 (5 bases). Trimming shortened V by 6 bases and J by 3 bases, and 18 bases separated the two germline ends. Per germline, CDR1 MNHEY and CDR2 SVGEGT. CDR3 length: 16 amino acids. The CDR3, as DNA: TGTGCCAGCAGCCCCTGGGGCGGGGCGACCAATCAGCCCCAGCATTTT. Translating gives CASSPWGGATNQPQHF.